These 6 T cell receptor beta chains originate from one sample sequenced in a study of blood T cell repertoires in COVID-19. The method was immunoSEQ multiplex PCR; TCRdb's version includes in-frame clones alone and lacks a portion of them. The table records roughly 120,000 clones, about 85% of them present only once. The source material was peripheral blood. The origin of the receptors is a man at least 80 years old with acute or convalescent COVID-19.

CDR3 nucleotides: TGTGCCAGCAGCGGACAGACCTATAATTCACCCCTCCACTTT. It codes for CASSGQTYNSPLHF. This rearrangement joins TRBV3-1 (or the pseudogene TRBV3-2) to TRBJ1-6; weak D call: TRBD1 (6 bases). Trimming left V 5 bases short and J 2 bases short, with 7 bases between. CDR1 LGHDT and CDR2 YNNKEL come from the germline V gene (reference sequence). The CDR3 is 14 residues long.

CDR3 in DNA: TGTGCCAGCACCTCTCCAGCGGAGACCCAGTACTTC. Translation gives CASTSPAETQYF. The chain carries TRBV6-5 and TRBJ2-5, with no clear D. Germline V gene lookup returns CDR1 MNHEY and CDR2 SVGAGI. The CDR3 has 12 residues. V lost 7 bases, J lost 5 bases, and 11 bases lay in between.

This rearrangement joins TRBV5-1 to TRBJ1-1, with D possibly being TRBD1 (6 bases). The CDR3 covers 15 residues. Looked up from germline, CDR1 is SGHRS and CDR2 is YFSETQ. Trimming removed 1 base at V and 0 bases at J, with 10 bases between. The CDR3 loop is CASSLMQGMNTEAFF. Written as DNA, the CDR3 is TGCGCCAGCAGCTTGATGCAGGGGATGAACACTGAAGCTTTCTTT.

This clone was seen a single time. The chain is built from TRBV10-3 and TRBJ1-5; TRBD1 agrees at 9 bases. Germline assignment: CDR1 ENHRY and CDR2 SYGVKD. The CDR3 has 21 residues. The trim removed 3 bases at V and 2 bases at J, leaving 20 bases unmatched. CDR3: CAISEMGPRGQGQGGNQPQHF. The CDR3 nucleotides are TGTGCCATCAGTGAAATGGGGCCCCGGGGCCAGGGACAGGGCGGCAATCAGCCCCAGCATTTT.

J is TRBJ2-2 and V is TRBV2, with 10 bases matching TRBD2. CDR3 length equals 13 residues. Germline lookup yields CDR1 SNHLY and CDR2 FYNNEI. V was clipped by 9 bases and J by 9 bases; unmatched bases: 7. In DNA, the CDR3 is TGTGCCAGTGGACTAGCGGCGGCCCGGGAGCTGTTTTTT. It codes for CASGLAAARELFF.

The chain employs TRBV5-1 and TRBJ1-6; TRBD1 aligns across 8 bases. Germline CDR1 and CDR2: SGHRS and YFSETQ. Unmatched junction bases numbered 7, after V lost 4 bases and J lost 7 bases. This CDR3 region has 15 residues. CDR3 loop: CASSIQGGENSPLHF. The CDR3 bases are TGCGCCAGCAGCATACAGGGGGGCGAAAATTCACCCCTCCACTTT.